The clone carrying this T cell receptor beta chain was seen once. Authors' data handling: Reference gene primer amplification yielded estimated nucleated cell counts. TCRdb's copy holds only in-frame clones and misses some; the assay was immunoSEQ multiplex PCR. D and trimming come from the DNA, and the V and J calls and clone size come from that table. The repertoire holds about 61,000 clones, with 88% as singletons. V was shortened by 7 bases and J by 8 bases, with 15 bases between the two germline ends. This CDR3 comprises 12 residues. CDR1 is SNHLY and CDR2 is FYNNEI in the germline V gene. The record originates from a study of blood T cell repertoires in COVID-19.

Sequencing input: peripheral blood. This TCR came from a woman between 45 and 65 years old with active or convalescent COVID-19. The chain recombines TRBV2 with TRBJ2-7, with D possibly being TRBD1 (5 bases). The CDR3 region has the DNA TGTGCCAGCACAATTCAGGGTTCCAAGCAGTACTTC. It yields the protein CASTIQGSKQYF.